This T cell receptor beta chain was documented in a study of T cell responses to AZD1222 COVID-19 vaccine. General study findings and limits: Baseline seropositivity characterized only a handful of AZD1222 recipients. It should be noted that donors were predominantly white British and more often female, and clonal diversity was possibly underestimated. Reportedly, nearly half of unique spike TCRs recognized epitopes outside B.1.351/B.1.1.7 mutations. CD4 TCRs associated with vaccination spanned spike, dominating at 160-218 and 743-854.

About this clone: The antigen is not known.

CDR3 length: 15 residues. Trimming removed 3 bases at V and 3 bases at J, with 14 bases between. Germline CDR1 is LGHDT and CDR2 is YNNKEL (reference sequence). The assay was immunoSEQ multiplex PCR, and TCRdb's table has in-frame clones only and misses some. The table shows about 110,000 clones, with 70% to 90% occurring only once. The origin of this receptor is an adult in good health. Material: peripheral blood, obtained on day 0 of AZD1222 vaccination. V usage is TRBV3-1 (or the pseudogene TRBV3-2) and J usage is TRBJ1-1; weak D call: TRBD1 (5 bases). CDR3 residues: CASSHRQGGYTEAFF. CDR3 bases: TGTGCCAGCAGCCACCGCCAGGGCGGATACACTGAAGCTTTCTTT.